This TCR beta chain is drawn from a study of cytotoxic CD8 clonotypes in ibrutinib-treated CLL. Study at large: The subjects consisted of 11 relapsed/refractory and about 14 treatment-naive individuals, with around 17 IGHV unmutated. Partial response was seen in approximately 24 patients and complete response in 2; after median about 70 months, roughly 14 stayed remitted, roughly twelve progressed. Study results and limitations: Clonality climbed at ibrutinib response, then dropped toward baseline at progression.

Germline V gene data show CDR1 as GTSNPN and CDR2 as SVGIG (reference sequence). The CDR3 runs to 12 residues. V lost 5 bases, J lost 7 bases, and 14 bases lay in between. TCRdb's table, derived via immunoSEQ multiplex PCR, lists solely in-frame clones and lacks some. The sample lists more than 25,000 clones, 76% occurring once. The source of roughly 1.9 micrograms of genomic DNA for TCR beta libraries was cryopreserved PBMCs. Concerning this clone itself: Its antigen is not known.

The sample was PBMCs, taken after 36 months of ibrutinib treatment. The V call is TRBV30, the J call TRBJ1-2; D uncertain. The sequence was collected from a human donor with chronic lymphocytic leukemia. DNA for the CDR3: TGTGCCTGGGCACCAGTAGAGGTTGGCTACACCTTC. Its protein product is CAWAPVEVGYTF.